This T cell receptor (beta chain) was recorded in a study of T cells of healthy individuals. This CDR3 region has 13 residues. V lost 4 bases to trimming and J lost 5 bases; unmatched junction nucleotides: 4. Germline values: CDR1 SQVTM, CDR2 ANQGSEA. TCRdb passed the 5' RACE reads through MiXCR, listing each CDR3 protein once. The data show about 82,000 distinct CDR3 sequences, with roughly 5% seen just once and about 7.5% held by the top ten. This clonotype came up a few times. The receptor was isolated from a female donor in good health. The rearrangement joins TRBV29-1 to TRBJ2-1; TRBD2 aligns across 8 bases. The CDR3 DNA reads TGCAGCGTTGCGGGGGGGGTCCACAATGAGCAGTTCTTC. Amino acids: CSVAGGVHNEQFF.